This entry is about one T cell receptor beta chain. Its specificity is unknown. This specimen comes from a study of T cell responses to AZD1222 COVID-19 vaccine. Clones were sequenced by immunoSEQ multiplex PCR, and TCRdb holds only the in-frame ones, with some missing. The specimen's table records under 150,000 clones. This CDR3 has 15 residues. Germline V gives CDR1 LNHDA, CDR2 SQIVND (reference sequence). Losses at the gene ends were 6 bases for V and 2 bases for J; bases not matched to a gene: 6. General study results and limits: The number of AZD1222 recipients seropositive at baseline was only 6 or 7.

This clonotype originated in an adult in good health. The source material was peripheral blood. The genes are TRBV19 and TRBJ1-1, with TRBD1 identical over 10 bases. The CDR3: CASRARTGGNTEAFF. The CDR3 bases are TGTGCCAGTAGGGCCCGGACAGGGGGAAACACTGAAGCTTTCTTT.